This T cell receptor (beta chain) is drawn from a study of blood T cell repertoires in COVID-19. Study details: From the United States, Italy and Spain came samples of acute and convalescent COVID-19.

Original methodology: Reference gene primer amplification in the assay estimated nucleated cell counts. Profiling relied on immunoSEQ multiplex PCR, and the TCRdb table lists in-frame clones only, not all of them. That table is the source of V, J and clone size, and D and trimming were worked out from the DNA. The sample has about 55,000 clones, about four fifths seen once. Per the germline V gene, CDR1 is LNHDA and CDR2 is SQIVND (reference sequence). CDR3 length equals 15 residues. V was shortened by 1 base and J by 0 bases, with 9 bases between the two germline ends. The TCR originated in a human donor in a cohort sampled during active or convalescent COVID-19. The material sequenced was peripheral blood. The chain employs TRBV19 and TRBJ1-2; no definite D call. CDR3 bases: TGTGCCAGTAGTATAGTGAAGCCCGCTAACTATGGCTACACCTTC. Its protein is CASSIVKPANYGYTF.